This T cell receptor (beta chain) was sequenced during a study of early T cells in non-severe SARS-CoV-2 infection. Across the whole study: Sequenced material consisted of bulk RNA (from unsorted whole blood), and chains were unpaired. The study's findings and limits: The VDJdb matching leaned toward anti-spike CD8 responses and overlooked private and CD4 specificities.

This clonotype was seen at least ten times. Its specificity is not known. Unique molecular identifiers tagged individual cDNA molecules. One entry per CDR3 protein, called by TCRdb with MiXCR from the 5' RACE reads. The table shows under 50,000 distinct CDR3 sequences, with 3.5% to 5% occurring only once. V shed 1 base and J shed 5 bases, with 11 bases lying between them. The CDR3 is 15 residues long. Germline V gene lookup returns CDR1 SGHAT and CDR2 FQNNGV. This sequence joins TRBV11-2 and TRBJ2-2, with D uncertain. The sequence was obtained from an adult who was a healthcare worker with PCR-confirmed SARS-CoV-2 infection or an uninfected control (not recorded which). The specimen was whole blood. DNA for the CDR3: TGTGCCAGCAGCTTAGGACCCTCGAGAACCGGGGAGCTGTTTTTT. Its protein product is CASSLGPSRTGELFF.